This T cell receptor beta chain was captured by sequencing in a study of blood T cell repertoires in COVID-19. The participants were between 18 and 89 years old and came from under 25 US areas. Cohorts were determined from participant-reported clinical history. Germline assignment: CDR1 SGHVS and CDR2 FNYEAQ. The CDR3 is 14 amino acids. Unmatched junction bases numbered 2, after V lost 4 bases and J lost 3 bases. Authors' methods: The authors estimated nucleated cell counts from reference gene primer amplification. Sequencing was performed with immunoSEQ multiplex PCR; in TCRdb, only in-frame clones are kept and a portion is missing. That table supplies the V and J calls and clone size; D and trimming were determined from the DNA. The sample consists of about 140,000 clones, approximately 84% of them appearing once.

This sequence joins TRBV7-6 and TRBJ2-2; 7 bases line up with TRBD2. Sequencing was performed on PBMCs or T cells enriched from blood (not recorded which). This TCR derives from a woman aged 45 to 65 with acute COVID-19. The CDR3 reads CASSSLADTGELFF. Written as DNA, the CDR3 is TGTGCCAGCAGCTCGCTAGCGGACACCGGGGAGCTGTTTTTT.